The 24 T cell receptor beta chains listed next were all sequenced from one sample in a study of cytomegalovirus exposure and HLA in healthy donors. It was with 60 Vbeta and 13 Jbeta primers that the PCR ran. Generated by immunoSEQ multiplex PCR, the TCRdb table keeps only in-frame clones and is missing some. The repertoire consists of about 160,000 clones, with about 88% occurring once and the leading ten covering more than 2%. Material for sequencing was PBMCs. The receptors come from a man between 18 and 35 years old in good health and CMV-seropositive.

The chain uses TRBV7-2 and TRBJ2-7; 7 positions agree with TRBD1. V lost 3 bases, J lost 7 bases, and 9 bases stayed unmatched. From germline, CDR1 is SGHTA and CDR2 FQGNSA. The CDR3 is 14 residues long. CDR3 in amino acids: CASSFTTGQWEQYF. DNA for the CDR3: TGTGCCAGCAGCTTCACGACAGGGCAGTGGGAGCAGTACTTC.

The CDR3 nucleotides read TGCGCCAGCAGCTGGTCGACAGGGTTTAACGAGCAGTACTTC. Translating it yields CASSWSTGFNEQYF. The chain carries TRBV5-1 and TRBJ2-7; TRBD1 aligns across 7 bases. With 3 bases clipped from V and 5 bases from J, the junction kept 8 bases outside the gene matches. The CDR3 has 14 amino acids. CDR1 is SGHRS, CDR2 YFSETQ, per germline.

V is TRBV5-5 and J is TRBJ2-5; 11 nucleotides agree with TRBD2. Germline CDR1 SGHKS, CDR2 YYEKEE (reference sequence). V shed 2 bases and J 2 bases; nucleotides not matched to a gene: 2. The CDR3 length is 15 residues. The CDR3 region is CASSFLAGGQETQYF. The CDR3 nucleotides read TGTGCCAGCAGCTTCCTAGCGGGGGGACAAGAGACCCAGTACTTC.

The J gene is TRBJ1-5, the V gene TRBV2; D is possibly TRBD1 (6 bases). V lost 3 bases and J 3 bases, leaving 27 bases between the germline ends. The CDR3 has 20 residues. Germline V gives CDR1 SNHLY, CDR2 FYNNEI. CDR3 sequence: CASSDLSHEADRLINQPQHF. The CDR3 coding sequence is TGTGCCAGCAGTGATTTGTCCCACGAAGCGGACAGACTGATCAATCAGCCCCAGCATTTT.

V and J are TRBV14 and TRBJ2-2; D might be TRBD1 (5 bases). Germline V gives CDR1 SGHDN, CDR2 FVKESK. V lost 1 base to trimming and J lost 6 bases, with 12 bases between them. The CDR3 has 15 residues. CDR3 in DNA: TGTGCCAGCAGCCAAGGAGGCAGGGCGCCCGGGGAGCTGTTTTTT. It yields the protein CASSQGGRAPGELFF. The full variable domain, completed using reference TRBV14 and TRBJ2-2, is EAGVTQFPSHSVIEKGQTVTLRCDPISGHDNLYWYRRVMGKEIKFLLHFVKESKQDESGMPNNRFLAERTGGTYSTLKVQPAELEDSGVYFCASSQGGRAPGELFFGEGSRLTVL.

This clone came up once. This sequence joins TRBV11-3 and TRBJ1-1, with unresolved D. V lost 1 base and J 0 bases, leaving 3 bases between the germline ends. The CDR3 contains 13 residues. Germline V gene sequence: CDR1 SGHNT, CDR2 YENEEA. The CDR3 region has the DNA TGTGCCAGCAGCTTAGCTTTGAACACTGAAGCTTTCTTT. Translation: CASSLALNTEAFF.

The chain employs TRBV6-6 and TRBJ1-6, with unresolved D. Trimming took off 0 bases at V and 0 bases at J, with 6 bases between the two ends. Germline CDR1 MNHNY, CDR2 SVGAGI (reference sequence). The CDR3 is 16 amino acids. The CDR3 nucleotides are TGTGCCAGCAGTTACTCTGGGAGCTCCTATAATTCACCCCTCCACTTT. Translating gives CASSYSGSSYNSPLHF.

This clone was seen a few times. Other DNA sequences within the sample encode an identical CDR3. The chain has TRBV7-2 and TRBJ1-1, with D maybe TRBD1 (5 bases). The CDR3 contains 14 residues. The germline V gene has CDR1 SGHTA and CDR2 FQGNSA. V shed 5 bases and J shed 1 base, with 11 bases lying between them. CDR3 in amino acids: CASSLGGWNTEAFF. For the CDR3, the DNA is TGTGCCAGCAGCCTTGGGGGGTGGAACACTGAAGCTTTCTTT. Full variable domain (rest looked up from reference TRBV7-2 and TRBJ1-1): GAGVSQSPSNKVTEKGKDVELRCDPISGHTALYWYRQSLGQGLEFLIYFQGNSAPDKSGLPSDRFSAERTGGSVSTLTIQRTQQEDSAVYLCASSLGGWNTEAFFGQGTRLTVV.

This rearrangement joins TRBV19 to TRBJ1-2; D is undetermined. CDR3 length: 14 residues. Between the trimmed V and J ends, which lost 6 bases and 4 bases, there was a span of 15 bases. CDR1 is LNHDA and CDR2 is SQIVND in the germline V gene (reference sequence). The CDR3 sequence: CASSASTSGYGYTF. As DNA, the CDR3 is TGTGCCAGTAGCGCAAGTACTAGCGGCTATGGCTACACCTTC.

The chain uses TRBV9 and TRBJ2-3; 8 bases are shared with TRBD2. CDR1 is SGDLS, CDR2 YYNGEE, per germline. With V trimmed by 3 bases and J by 1 base, 7 bases remained unmatched. The CDR3 sequence is 16 residues long. The CDR3, as DNA: TGTGCCAGCAGCGCACAAGCGGGGGAACGCACAGATACGCAGTATTTT. Translating it yields CASSAQAGERTDTQYF. The complete variable domain, with remaining parts taken from reference TRBV9 and TRBJ2-3, reads DSGVTQTPKHLITATGQRVTLRCSPRSGDLSVYWYQQSLDQGLQFLIQYYNGEERAKGNILERFSAQQFPDLHSELNLSSLELGDSALYFCASSAQAGERTDTQYFGPGTRLTVL.

The gene calls are TRBV18 and TRBJ1-3; 12 bases are shared with TRBD1. CDR3 length: 18 amino acids. Germline CDR1 KGHSH, CDR2 LQKENI. The V gene end was trimmed by 3 bases and the J gene end by 4 bases; junction bases not matched to a gene: 10. Here the CDR3 reads CASSPSRDRGLEGNTIYF. In DNA form, the CDR3 reads TGTGCCAGCTCACCTTCCCGGGACAGGGGGCTTGAAGGAAACACCATATATTTT.

This clone was counted between two and nine times. The chain combines TRBV7-9 with TRBJ2-1; 8 bases are a match to TRBD2. Germline CDR1 reads SEHNR; CDR2 reads FQNEAQ (reference sequence). The ends lost 4 bases at V and 7 bases at J; junction bases unmatched: 6. The CDR3 sequence is 14 residues long. The DNA of the CDR3 is TGTGCCAGCAGCTCACAAGCGGGGGTGAATGAGCAGTTCTTC. Amino acids: CASSSQAGVNEQFF. Looking up the rest from reference TRBV7-9 and TRBJ2-1 gives the full variable domain: DTGVSQNPRHKITKRGQNVTFRCDPISEHNRLYWYRQTLGQGPEFLTYFQNEAQLEKSRLLSDRFSAERPKGSFSTLEIQRTEQGDSAMYLCASSSQAGVNEQFFGPGTRLTVL.

Of note for this clone: At one end, the junction sequence differs from germline, possibly due to a read error. The chain recombines TRBV15 with TRBJ1-1; D perhaps matches TRBD1 (5 bases). CDR3 length: 12 amino acids. The germline gives CDR1 LNHNV, CDR2 YYDKDF (reference sequence). CDR3 amino acids: CVTGGVDTEAFF. Written as DNA, the CDR3 is TGTGTCACCGGGGGGGTGGACACTGAAGCTTTCTTT.

The chain is built from TRBV10-3 and TRBJ2-1; perhaps TRBD2 as D (5 bases). In germline, CDR1 is ENHRY, CDR2 SYGVKD. There are 11 residues in the CDR3. Trimming shortened V by 2 bases and J by 12 bases, and 8 bases separated the two germline ends. The CDR3 protein is CAISEREGQFF. CDR3 sequence (DNA): TGTGCCATCAGTGAGAGAGAGGGGCAGTTCTTC.

This rearrangement joins TRBV2 to TRBJ1-3, with unresolved D. The germline CDR1 and CDR2 sequences are SNHLY and FYNNEI. This CDR3 has 12 residues. The V and J ends lost 3 bases and 4 bases respectively, with 4 bases between them. The CDR3 region is CASSDQGNTIYF. CDR3 DNA: TGTGCCAGCAGTGACCAGGGAAACACCATATATTTT.

This CDR3 is CASSFRPYEQYF. CDR3 DNA sequence: TGTGCCAGCAGCTTTCGTCCCTACGAGCAGTACTTC. The chain has TRBV7-6 and TRBJ2-7; no definite D call. V lost 3 bases, J lost 2 bases, and 5 bases lay in between. The CDR3 spans 12 residues. In germline, CDR1 is SGHVS, CDR2 FNYEAQ. The entire variable domain, with the rest obtained from reference TRBV7-6 and TRBJ2-7, is as follows: GAGVSQSPRYKVTKRGQDVALRCDPISGHVSLYWYRQALGQGPEFLTYFNYEAQQDKSGLPNDRFSAERPEGSISTLTIQRTEQRDSAMYRCASSFRPYEQYFGPGTRLTVT.

The chain employs TRBV6-1 and TRBJ1-4; no reliable D call. Germline CDR1 and CDR2: MNHNS and SASEGT. This CDR3 is built from 16 residues. V was cut by 1 base and J by 0 bases, with 9 bases left in between. As DNA, the CDR3 is TGTGCCAGCAGTGAAGTTCAGGTCACAACTAATGAAAAACTGTTTTTT. As protein: CASSEVQVTTNEKLFF.

CDR3 DNA sequence: TGTGCCAGCTCACCATTACCAGGGGACGATCAGCCCCAGCATTTT. Translating it yields CASSPLPGDDQPQHF. V and J are TRBV18 and TRBJ1-5; weak D call: TRBD1 (6 bases). The V end lost 2 bases, the J end lost 5 bases, and 13 bases lay between the germline ends. This CDR3 is 15 amino acids long. The V gene's germline CDR1 is KGHSH and CDR2 LQKENI.

The V and J genes are TRBV6-5 and TRBJ1-1; D uncertain. Trimming took off 5 bases at V and 8 bases at J, with 12 bases between the two ends. Germline CDR1 reads MNHEY; CDR2 reads SVGAGI. The CDR3 length is 12 residues. CDR3 sequence reads: CASSESLKEAFF. DNA for the CDR3: TGTGCCAGCAGTGAGTCATTAAAAGAAGCTTTCTTT.

V and J are TRBV10-3 and TRBJ2-7; D uncertain. Trimming stripped 5 bases from V and 1 base from J, with 12 bases between. CDR1 ENHRY and CDR2 SYGVKD come from the germline V gene. This CDR3 is built from 14 residues. CDR3 sequence (DNA): TGTGCCATCAGTCCTCGCATAGCATCCTACGAGCAGTACTTC. This sequence encodes CAISPRIASYEQYF.

J is TRBJ1-3 and V is TRBV9, with unresolved D. The germline V gene encodes CDR1 SGDLS and CDR2 YYNGEE. The V gene lost 3 bases and the J gene lost 7 bases, with 5 bases spanning the gap. This CDR3 region has 11 residues. CDR3 sequence (DNA): TGTGCCAGCAGCGCCGAGAACACCATATATTTT. Translated, it gives CASSAENTIYF.

This clone came up once. The V call is TRBV7-2, the J call TRBJ2-6; tentatively, D is TRBD1 (6 bases). V lost 5 bases and J 0 bases, leaving 20 bases between the germline ends. The CDR3 has 19 amino acids. Looked up from germline, CDR1 is SGHTA and CDR2 is FQGNSA. The CDR3: CASSQIAGGPASGANVLTF. CDR3 nucleotides: TGTGCCAGCAGCCAAATTGCTGGGGGCCCCGCCTCTGGGGCCAACGTCCTGACTTTC.

The chain carries TRBV5-8 and TRBJ1-2; 7 positions match TRBD1. Looked up from germline, CDR1 is SGHTS and CDR2 is YDEGEE. There are 15 residues in the CDR3. Trimming at V came to 6 bases and at J to 7 bases, leaving 15 bases not matched to a gene. The CDR3 DNA sequence: TGTGCCAGCACCAAACAGGGGACGATAAGTGGTGGCTACACCTTC. Translated, it gives CASTKQGTISGGYTF.

This clone has a handful of counts. This chain links TRBV13 with TRBJ2-1; TRBD1 aligns across 8 bases. The CDR3 sequence is 16 residues long. Germline values: CDR1 PRHDT, CDR2 FYEKMQ (reference sequence). V was clipped by 5 bases and J by 3 bases; unmatched bases: 9. CDR3 sequence: CASSPSGTGYYNEQFF. For the CDR3, the DNA is TGTGCCAGCAGCCCCTCCGGGACAGGATACTACAATGAGCAGTTCTTC. The full variable domain, with the rest looked up from reference TRBV13 and TRBJ2-1, is AAGVIQSPRHLIKEKRETATLKCYPIPRHDTVYWYQQGPGQDPQFLISFYEKMQSDKGSIPDRFSAQQFSDYHSELNMSSLELGDSALYFCASSPSGTGYYNEQFFGPGTRLTVL.